This TCR beta chain was sequenced for a study of blood T cells in healthy people across ages. V gave up 7 bases and J gave up 6 bases, with 11 bases separating them. CDR3 length: 12 amino acids. Germline CDR1 reads ENHRY; CDR2 reads SYGVKD. Ten or more counts support this clonotype. Using a J-beta primer mix together with a sample-barcoded 5' primer, a second PCR was run for roughly 6 to 12 cycles. TCRdb redid the calling of the 5' RACE reads with MiXCR, one entry per CDR3 protein. The data show about 810,000 distinct CDR3 sequences, roughly 34% seen once. The sequencing sample was made of blood. The rearrangement joins TRBV10-3 to TRBJ2-3, with D uncertain. The TCR originated in a man between 18 and 35 years old in good health. CDR3 region: CAINSPADTQYF. DNA of the CDR3: TGTGCCATCAATAGCCCGGCTGATACGCAGTATTTT.